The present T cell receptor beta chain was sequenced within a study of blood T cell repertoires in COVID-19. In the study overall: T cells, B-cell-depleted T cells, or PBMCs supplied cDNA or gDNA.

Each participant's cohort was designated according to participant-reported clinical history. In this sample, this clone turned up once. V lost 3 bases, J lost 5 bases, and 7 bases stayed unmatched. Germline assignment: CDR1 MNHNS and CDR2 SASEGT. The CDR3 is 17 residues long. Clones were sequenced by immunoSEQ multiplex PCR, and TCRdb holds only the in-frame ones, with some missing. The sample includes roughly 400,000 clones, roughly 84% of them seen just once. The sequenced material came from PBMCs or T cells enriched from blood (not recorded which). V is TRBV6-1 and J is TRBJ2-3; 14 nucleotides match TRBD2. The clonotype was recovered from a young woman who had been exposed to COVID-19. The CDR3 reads CASSETSGGASGDTQYF. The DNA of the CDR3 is TGTGCCAGCAGTGAGACTAGCGGGGGGGCGAGTGGAGATACGCAGTATTTT.